The text below deals with one T cell receptor beta chain. This clone came up once. Its specific antigen is unknown. No much larger clone is present one base from it, and per-base qualities are unavailable. This specimen belongs to a study of OX40 agonist ivuxolimab in advanced cancers. A note on the overall study: The costimulatory receptor OX40 (CD134) was targeted by ivuxolimab, a fully human IgG2 agonistic monoclonal antibody. Intravenous ivuxolimab was administered to patients every 2 weeks at six dose levels: 0.01, 0.1, 0.3, 1.5, 3 and 10 mg/kg. Patients were allowed to have had prior anti-PD-1, anti-PD-L1 or anti-CTLA-4 therapy, and more than 35% of the dose-escalation patients had been treated with checkpoint inhibitors. In the dose-escalation cohort, around 80% of patients were male, and the mean age was 60 years with a range of roughly 20 to 80. Partial responses were achieved by three dose-escalation patients, of whom one had hepatocellular carcinoma and two had cutaneous melanoma. Of the approximately 53 patients in dose escalation, about 20 had hepatocellular carcinoma, about 15 had melanoma, 9 had renal cell carcinoma and 9 had head and neck cancer. The paper covers the monotherapy dose-escalation part of the phase I ivuxolimab trial, which included N of about 56 patients. Peripheral TCRbeta sequencing aimed to test whether ivuxolimab altered TCR sequence diversity and caused clonal T-cell expansion.

The investigation overall reported the following: The antigen specificity of the peripheral T cells that underwent clonal expansion was not determined. Low levels of normalized T-cell clonal expansion were also seen in some patients who did not respond. Partial responders in the 0.1-3.0 mg/kg groups had among the lowest normalized peripheral clonal expansion, especially among CD8+ T cells. Clonal expansion of both CD4+ and CD8+ blood T cells was observed from baseline to week 6 at doses 0.1 to 3.0 mg/kg. After ivuxolimab, expanded clones were on average more numerous among CD8+ T cells than among CD4+ T cells.

To sequence the TCRbeta CDR3 region, genomic DNA was isolated from the sorted cells. The immunoSEQ Assay was used to sequence the TCRbeta CDR3 regions. In its TCRdb copy, this immuneACCESS table keeps in-frame sequences only and misses some clones. Where compared with another copy, unresolved V genes explain less than half of these, and the others have no known cause. The sample table contains 50,000 to 70,000 clones; only one count was recorded for around four fifths of them. Of the sample, approximately 3% is held by the ten largest clones. Patients with autoimmune disease history or receiving systemic immunosuppression were excluded from the trial. In every dose cohort, peripheral blood was drawn for TCR sequencing at baseline, cycle 4 day 1, and cycle 7 day 1. The samples were drawn from a first-in-human, open-label, multicenter phase I dose-escalation trial of ivuxolimab. Adults with locally advanced or metastatic melanoma, renal cell, hepatocellular, or head and neck squamous cell carcinoma were enrolled in the trial. Before TCR sequencing, CD4+ T cells and CD8+ T cells were sorted from peripheral blood as separate populations.

The CDR3 has 15 amino acids, counting the end cysteine and phenylalanine. Only the CDR3 part of the read is kept: 45 bases, read in frame from the first base. CDR1 and CDR2, looked up from the germline V gene (reference sequence), are LNHDA and SQIVND. Trimming accounts for 7 bases at V and 4 bases at J, while the number of junction bases matched to no gene is 13. The chain uses TRBV19 and TRBJ2-7, and 7 junction bases match TRBD2. Here the sequenced sample was CD4+ or CD8+ T cells sorted from blood, taken in a trial of the OX40 agonist ivuxolimab. This receptor was obtained from an adult with an advanced solid tumor such as melanoma, head and neck, liver or kidney cancer. The DNA reads TGTGCCAGTAACCCAGGAGGTGGGGGGGAATACGAGCAGTACTTC. It translates to CASNPGGGGEYEQYF.